The entry below describes one T cell receptor beta chain. This record belongs to a study of CDR3 diversity in severe acne. MiXCR, applied by TCRdb to the PCR reads, yields one record per CDR3 protein. The repertoire includes about 97,000 distinct CDR3 sequences, about half of them detected once, and roughly 12% sits in the top ten. The TCR originated in a male donor with acne. Sequenced input: blood.

CDR3 sequence: CSVAVAGGGDYGYTF. The CDR3 nucleotides are TGCAGCGTCGCCGTCGCGGGAGGGGGCGACTATGGCTACACCTTC. This chain joins TRBV29-1 and TRBJ1-2; 7 bases fit TRBD1. The CDR3 has 15 amino acids. The trim removed 6 bases at V and 3 bases at J, leaving 13 bases unmatched. Per germline, CDR1 SQVTM and CDR2 ANQGSEA.